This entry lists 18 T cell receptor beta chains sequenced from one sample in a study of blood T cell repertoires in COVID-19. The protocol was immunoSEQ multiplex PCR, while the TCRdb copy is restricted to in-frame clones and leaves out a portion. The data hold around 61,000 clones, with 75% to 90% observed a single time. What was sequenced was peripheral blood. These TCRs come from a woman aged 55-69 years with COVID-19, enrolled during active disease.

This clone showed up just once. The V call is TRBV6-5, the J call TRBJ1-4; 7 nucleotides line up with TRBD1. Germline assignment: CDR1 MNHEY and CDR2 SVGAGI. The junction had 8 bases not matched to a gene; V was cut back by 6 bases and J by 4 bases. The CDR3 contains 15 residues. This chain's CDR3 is CASSSTGTVNEKLFF. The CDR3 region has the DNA TGTGCCAGCAGCTCTACCGGGACAGTTAATGAAAAACTGTTTTTT.

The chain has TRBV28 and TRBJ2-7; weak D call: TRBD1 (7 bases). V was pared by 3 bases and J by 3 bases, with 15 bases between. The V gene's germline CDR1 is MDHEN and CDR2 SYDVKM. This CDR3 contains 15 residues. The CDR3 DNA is TGTGCCAGCAGTTTGGGCGGAGGGGGCCACTACGAGCAGTACTTC. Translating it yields CASSLGGGGHYEQYF.

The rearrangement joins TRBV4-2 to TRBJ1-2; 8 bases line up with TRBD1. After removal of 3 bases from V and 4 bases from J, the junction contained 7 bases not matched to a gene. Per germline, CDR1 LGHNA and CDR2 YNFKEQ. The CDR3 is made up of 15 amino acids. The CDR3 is CASSQDLDRVYGYTF. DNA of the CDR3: TGTGCCAGCAGCCAGGATCTGGACAGGGTCTATGGCTACACCTTC.

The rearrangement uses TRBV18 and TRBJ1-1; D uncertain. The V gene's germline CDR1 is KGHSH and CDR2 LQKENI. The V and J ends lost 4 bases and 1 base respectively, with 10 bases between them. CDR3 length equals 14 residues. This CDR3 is CASSLEGQNTEAFF. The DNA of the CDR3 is TGTGCCAGCTCACTGGAGGGCCAGAACACTGAAGCTTTCTTT.

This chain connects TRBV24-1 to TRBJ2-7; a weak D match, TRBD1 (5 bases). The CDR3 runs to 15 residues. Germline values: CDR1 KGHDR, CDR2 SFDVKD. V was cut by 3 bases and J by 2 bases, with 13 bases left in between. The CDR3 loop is CATSDRQGPPYEQYF. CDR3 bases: TGTGCCACCAGTGATAGGCAGGGCCCTCCCTACGAGCAGTACTTC.

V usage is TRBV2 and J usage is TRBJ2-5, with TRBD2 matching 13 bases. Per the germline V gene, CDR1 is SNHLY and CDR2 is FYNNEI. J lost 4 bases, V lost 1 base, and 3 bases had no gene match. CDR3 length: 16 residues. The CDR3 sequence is CASSEGLAGGRETQYF. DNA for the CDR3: TGTGCCAGCAGTGAAGGACTAGCGGGGGGTAGAGAGACCCAGTACTTC.

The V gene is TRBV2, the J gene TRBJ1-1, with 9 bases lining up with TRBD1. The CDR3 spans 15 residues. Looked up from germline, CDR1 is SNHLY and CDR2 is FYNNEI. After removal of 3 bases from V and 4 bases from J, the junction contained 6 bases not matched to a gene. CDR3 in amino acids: CASSELGQGATEAFF. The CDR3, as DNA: TGTGCCAGCAGTGAGTTGGGACAGGGCGCCACTGAAGCTTTCTTT.

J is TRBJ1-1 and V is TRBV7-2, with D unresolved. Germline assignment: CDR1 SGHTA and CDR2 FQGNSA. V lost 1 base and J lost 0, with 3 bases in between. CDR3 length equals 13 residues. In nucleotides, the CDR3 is TGTGCCAGCAGCTTAGATATGAACACTGAAGCTTTCTTT. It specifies CASSLDMNTEAFF.

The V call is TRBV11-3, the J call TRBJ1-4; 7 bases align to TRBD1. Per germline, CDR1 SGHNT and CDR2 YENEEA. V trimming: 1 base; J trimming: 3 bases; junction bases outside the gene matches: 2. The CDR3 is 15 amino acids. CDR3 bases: TGTGCCAGCAGCTTAGTCGGGACAGCTAATGAAAAACTGTTTTTT. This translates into CASSLVGTANEKLFF.

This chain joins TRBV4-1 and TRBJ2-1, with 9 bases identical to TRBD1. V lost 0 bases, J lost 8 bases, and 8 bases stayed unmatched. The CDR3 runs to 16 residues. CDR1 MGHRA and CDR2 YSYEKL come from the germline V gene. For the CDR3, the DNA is TGCGCCAGCAGCCAAGAAGAGGCGGACAGGGGATATGAGCAGTTCTTC. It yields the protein CASSQEEADRGYEQFF.

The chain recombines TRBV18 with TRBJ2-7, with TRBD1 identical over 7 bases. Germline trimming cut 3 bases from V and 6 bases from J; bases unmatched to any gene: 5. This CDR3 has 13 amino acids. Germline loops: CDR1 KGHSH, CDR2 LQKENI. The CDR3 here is CASSPTRTGEQYF. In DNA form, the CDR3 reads TGTGCCAGCTCACCCACTAGGACAGGCGAGCAGTACTTC.

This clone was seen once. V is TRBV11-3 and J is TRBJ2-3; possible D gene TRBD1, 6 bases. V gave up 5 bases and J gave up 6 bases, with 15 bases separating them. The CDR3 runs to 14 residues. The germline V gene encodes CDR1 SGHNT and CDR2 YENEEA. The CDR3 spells CASSPQGFMDTQYF. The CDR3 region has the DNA TGTGCCAGCAGCCCGCAGGGGTTCATGGATACGCAGTATTTT.

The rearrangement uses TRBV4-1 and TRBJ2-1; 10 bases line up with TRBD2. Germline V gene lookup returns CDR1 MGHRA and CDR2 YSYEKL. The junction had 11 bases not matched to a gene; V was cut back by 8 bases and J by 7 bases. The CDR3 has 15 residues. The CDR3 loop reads CASRGLAGVLNEQFF. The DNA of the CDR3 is TGCGCCAGCCGCGGGCTAGCGGGAGTTTTAAATGAGCAGTTCTTC.

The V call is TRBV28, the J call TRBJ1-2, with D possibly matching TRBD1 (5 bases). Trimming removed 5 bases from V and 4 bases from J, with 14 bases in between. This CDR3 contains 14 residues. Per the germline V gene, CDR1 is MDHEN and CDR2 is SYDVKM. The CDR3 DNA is TGTGCCAGCAGTGGCGGGGCAGTCTTCTATGGCTACACCTTC. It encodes CASSGGAVFYGYTF.

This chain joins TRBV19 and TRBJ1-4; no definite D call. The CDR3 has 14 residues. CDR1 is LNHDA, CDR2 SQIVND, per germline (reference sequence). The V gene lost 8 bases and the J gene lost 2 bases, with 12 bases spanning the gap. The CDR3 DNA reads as TGTGCCAGTCATTCGTGGGCTACTAATGAAAAACTGTTTTTT. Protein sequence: CASHSWATNEKLFF.

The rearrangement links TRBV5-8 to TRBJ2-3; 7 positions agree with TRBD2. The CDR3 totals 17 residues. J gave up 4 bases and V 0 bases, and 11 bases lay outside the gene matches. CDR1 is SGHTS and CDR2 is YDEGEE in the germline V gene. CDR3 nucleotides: TGTGCCAGCAGCTTGGCGCTAGGTAGCGGGTTGGCAGATACGCAGTATTTT. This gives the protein CASSLALGSGLADTQYF. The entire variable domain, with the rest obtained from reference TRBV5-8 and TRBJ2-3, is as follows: EAGVTQSPTHLIKTRGQQATLRCSPISGHTSVYWYQQALGLGLQFLLWYDEGEERNRGNFPPRFSGRQFPNYSSELNVNALELEDSALYLCASSLALGSGLADTQYFGPGTRLTVL.

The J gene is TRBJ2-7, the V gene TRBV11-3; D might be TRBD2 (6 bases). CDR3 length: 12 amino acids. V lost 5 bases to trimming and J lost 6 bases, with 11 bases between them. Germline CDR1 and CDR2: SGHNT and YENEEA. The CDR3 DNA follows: TGTGCCAGCAGCGGCCGTAGCGGCGAGCAGTACTTC. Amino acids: CASSGRSGEQYF.

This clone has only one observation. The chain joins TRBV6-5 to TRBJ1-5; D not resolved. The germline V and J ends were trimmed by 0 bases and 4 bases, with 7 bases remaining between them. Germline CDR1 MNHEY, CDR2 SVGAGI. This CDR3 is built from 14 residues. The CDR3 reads CASSYSRVNQPQHF. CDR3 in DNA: TGTGCCAGCAGTTACTCACGGGTTAATCAGCCCCAGCATTTT.